The source of this TCR beta chain is a study of T cells in women clearing cervical HPV infection. Study-level background: Control women cleared a single incident HPV16 infection within 12 months. Case blood drawn at lesion detection; control blood after infection cleared.

Trimming took off 3 bases at V and 0 bases at J, with 22 bases between the two ends. CDR1 SGHRS and CDR2 YFSETQ come from the germline V gene. The length of the CDR3 is 18 residues. With respect to this clone: Its target is unknown. Coverage ceases 3 residues before the CDR3 finishes, and the germline J gene fills in the end.

The table came from immunoSEQ multiplex PCR; TCRdb's copy has only in-frame clones and leaves some out. This repertoire includes roughly 42,000 clones. Whole-study findings and limits: CIN3+ cases had significantly higher TCR repertoire richness than controls, but evenness did not differ. Effector/memory and HPV-specific T cells were not isolated, and association timing is unknown.

The TCR was taken from a woman aged 18 to 69 with a cervical HPV16 infection that either progressed to CIN3+ or cleared (not recorded which). The sequenced sample was blood buffy coat. This rearrangement joins TRBV5-1 to TRBJ2-7; weak D call: TRBD2 (6 bases). The DNA read from the CDR3 is TGCGCCAGCAGCTACGGGACTCTTCAAGCACAGAGCTCCTACGAG. This codes for CASSYGTLQAQSSYE. The complete CDR3 protein is CASSYGTLQAQSSYEQYF.